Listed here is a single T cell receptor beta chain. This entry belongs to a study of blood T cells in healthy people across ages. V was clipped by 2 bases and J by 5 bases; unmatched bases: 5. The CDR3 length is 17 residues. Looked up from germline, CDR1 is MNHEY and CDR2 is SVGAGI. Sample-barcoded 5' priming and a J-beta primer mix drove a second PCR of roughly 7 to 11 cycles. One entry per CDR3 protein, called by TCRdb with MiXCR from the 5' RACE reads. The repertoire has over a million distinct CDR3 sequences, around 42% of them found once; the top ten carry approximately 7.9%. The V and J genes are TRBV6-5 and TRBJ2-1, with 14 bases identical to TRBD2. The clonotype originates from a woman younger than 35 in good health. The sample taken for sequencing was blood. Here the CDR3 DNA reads TGTGCCAGCAGTTACCACGGACTAGCGGGAGGCAACAATGAGCAGTTCTTC. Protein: CASSYHGLAGGNNEQFF.